This is a list of T cell receptor beta chains from one sample in a study of blood T cell repertoires in COVID-19. Clones were read by immunoSEQ multiplex PCR, and TCRdb kept only the in-frame ones, dropping some. The sample carries 150,000 to 200,000 clones, almost 85% recorded once. The sample taken for sequencing was peripheral blood. These receptors were taken from a woman of 80 years or more with acute or convalescent COVID-19. Both conserved end residues are part of each CDR3. D genes are given only for firm matches. Not every row has a clone size; where given, it reads once, few, many or a size class.

>TRBV10-3|NA|TRBJ2-1|TRBD1
TGTGCCATCAGAAGACAGGGAGCAGACGATGAGCAGTTCTTC
CAIRRQGADDEQFF
>TRBV30|NA|TRBJ1-2|TRBD1
TGTGCCTGGAGTAGACAGGGCTATGGCTACACCTTC
CAWSRQGYGYTF
>TRBV19|NA|TRBJ1-2|NA
TGTGCCAGTAGTATCCGTATTGGGACTTGGTACACCTTC
CASSIRIGTWYTF
>TRBV2|NA|TRBJ2-3|TRBD2
TGTGCCAGCACCCTCGGACTAGTGGCAGATACGCAGTATTTT
CASTLGLVADTQYF
>TRBV5-4|NA|TRBJ2-2|TRBD1
TGTGCCAGCAGCTTGGGGGGTCCGGGACAGGGGACCGGGGAGCTGTTTTTT
CASSLGGPGQGTGELFF
>TRBV4-1|NA|TRBJ1-4|TRBD1
TGCGCCAGCAGCCAAGCTACAGGGGGCAGGGAAAAACTGTTTTTT
CASSQATGGREKLFF
>TRBV18|NA|TRBJ1-1|TRBD1
TGTGCCAGCTCACCAAGGTTGCGGGACAGGGAATCCGTGAACACTGAAGCTTTCTTT
CASSPRLRDRESVNTEAFF
>TRBV28|NA|TRBJ2-3|NA
TGTGCCAGCGGTGCGGCCATTACAGATACGCAGTATTTT
CASGAAITDTQYF
>TRBV5-4|NA|TRBJ2-1|TRBD1
TGTGCCAGCAGCTATGGACAGGGGTCCTACAATGAGCAGTTCTTC
CASSYGQGSYNEQFF
>TRBV6-6|NA|TRBJ1-1|NA
TGTGCCAGCAGGGACTTCGGGACACCTCCGAACACTGAAGCTTTCTTT
CASRDFGTPPNTEAFF
>TRBV10-3|NA|TRBJ1-6|NA
TGTGCCACCCACAGGACGTTGGATTCACCCCTCCACTTT
CATHRTLDSPLHF
>TRBV5-1|NA|TRBJ2-1|NA
TGCGCCAGCAGCTTGGGTTACAGCCAGAATGAGCAGTTCTTC
CASSLGYSQNEQFF
>TRBV6-1|NA|TRBJ1-5|TRBD1
TGTGCCAGCAGTGGCCGGGACAGGAGGAACAATCAGCCCCAGCATTTT
CASSGRDRRNNQPQHF
>TRBV2|NA|TRBJ2-1|TRBD2
TGTGCCAGCAGGTTAGGACTAGCGACCTACAATGAGCAGTTCTTC
CASRLGLATYNEQFF
>TRBV5-1|NA|TRBJ2-1|TRBD2
TGCGCCAGCAGCGTTAGCGGGAGGTCCCACAATGAGCAGTTCTTC
CASSVSGRSHNEQFF
>TRBV5-4|few|TRBJ2-1|TRBD2
TGTGCCAGCAGCTTGTGGACTAGCGGGAGAGGTGAGCAGTTCTTC
CASSLWTSGRGEQFF
>TRBV12-3/TRBV12-4|NA|TRBJ2-1|NA
TGTGCCAGCAGCCCCCTTTTCGGGGGAGAGCAGTTCTTC
CASSPLFGGEQFF
>TRBV3-1/TRBV3-2|NA|TRBJ2-1|TRBD2
TGTGCCAGCAGCCGGGGACTAGCGGGCCGTGGTGAGCAGTTCTTC
CASSRGLAGRGEQFF
>TRBV7-9|once|TRBJ1-1|NA
TGTGCCAGCAGCAATCGACAGAACACTGAAGCTTTCTTT
CASSNRQNTEAFF
>TRBV10-3|NA|TRBJ2-1|NA
TGTGCCATCAGTGAGCAGGTTCGCTACAATGAGCAGTTCTTC
CAISEQVRYNEQFF
>TRBV7-9|NA|TRBJ2-1|NA
TGTGCCAGCAGCTTAAGGACAGAGAAGTACAATGAGCAGTTCTTC
CASSLRTEKYNEQFF
>TRBV27|NA|TRBJ2-2|NA
TGTGCCAGCAGTTTATCACAGGTTTTGAACACCGGGGAGCTGTTTTTT
CASSLSQVLNTGELFF
>TRBV5-1|once|TRBJ1-2|NA
TGCGCCAGCAGCCCGGACGGTCAGGGGTTTTGGGGTGGCTACACCTTC
CASSPDGQGFWGGYTF
>TRBV2|NA|TRBJ1-6|NA
TGTGCCAGCAGGGCATGGACAGCCAGCTCCTATAATTCACCCCTCCACTTT
CASRAWTASSYNSPLHF
>TRBV3-1/TRBV3-2|NA|TRBJ2-1|TRBD2
TGTGCCAGCAACCCAGCGGGACCCCAACATGAGCAGTTCTTC
CASNPAGPQHEQFF
>TRBV7-6|NA|TRBJ1-2|NA
TGTGCCAGCAGCTTAGCGGAGGGAGGGAGCTATGGCTACACCTTC
CASSLAEGGSYGYTF
>TRBV12-3/TRBV12-4|NA|TRBJ1-2|NA
TGTGCCAGCAGTCTGAGAAACTATGGCTACACCTTC
CASSLRNYGYTF
>TRBV7-2|NA|TRBJ2-1|TRBD2
TGTGCCAGCAGCCCTCGGACTAGCGGGAGTAATGAGCAGTTCTTC
CASSPRTSGSNEQFF
>TRBV18|NA|TRBJ1-1|NA
TGTGCCAGCTCACCAGGACAGAATGAAGCTTTCTTT
CASSPGQNEAFF
>TRBV5-6|NA|TRBJ2-7|NA
TGTGCCAGCAGCTTGCCCAGGGAAGACTCCTACGAGCAGTACTTC
CASSLPREDSYEQYF
>TRBV19|NA|TRBJ2-7|TRBD2
TGTGCCAGTAGGAACTTAGCGGGAGGGTTGAAAGAGCAGTACTTC
CASRNLAGGLKEQYF
>TRBV5-1|NA|TRBJ1-1|NA
TGCGCCAGCAGCTTGGACAGGATGAACACTGAAGCTTTCTTT
CASSLDRMNTEAFF
>TRBV2|NA|TRBJ1-1|TRBD1
TGTGCCAGCCGGGACAGGGGGCCTGAAGCTTTCTTT
CASRDRGPEAFF
>TRBV2|NA|TRBJ2-7|TRBD2
TGTGCCAGCATGGGACTAGCGGGAGGGCGGTACGAGCAGTACTTC
CASMGLAGGRYEQYF
>TRBV5-6|NA|TRBJ2-5|NA
TGTGCCAGCAGCTTGGGACTGCAAGAGACCCAGTACTTC
CASSLGLQETQYF
>TRBV28|few|TRBJ2-1|NA
TGTGCCAGCAGCTCACGCGGGGTCAATGAGCAGTTCTTC
CASSSRGVNEQFF
>TRBV30|once|TRBJ2-1|TRBD2
TGTGCCTGGAGTGTAGCGGGACCCTTCAATGAGCAGTTCTTC
CAWSVAGPFNEQFF
>TRBV6-4|NA|TRBJ2-1|TRBD2
TGTGCCAGCAGTGACTCGGGGACTAGGAACAATGAGCAGTTCTTC
CASSDSGTRNNEQFF
>TRBV5-6|NA|TRBJ2-6|NA
TGTGCCAGCAGCTTGTCTGACTTTGGGGCCAACGTCCTGACTTTC
CASSLSDFGANVLTF